The T cell receptor beta chain described here comes from a study of OX40 agonist ivuxolimab in advanced cancers. CDR1 and CDR2 from the germline V gene are LGHNA and YNFKEQ. The length of the CDR3 is 16 residues. J was trimmed by 8 bases and V by 3 bases; bases with no gene match: 8. Assay used: immunoSEQ multiplex PCR; TCRdb lists only in-frame clones, some missing. The data contain about 80,000 clones, about 86% of them seen just once; the ten biggest clones take up under 2%. The chain links TRBV4-2 to TRBJ2-1, with 12 bases identical to TRBD2. The source is an adult with an advanced solid tumor such as melanoma, head and neck, liver or kidney cancer. This specimen consisted of CD4+ or CD8+ T cells sorted from blood, obtained in a trial of the OX40 agonist ivuxolimab. CDR3 sequence: CASSQTSSGGAYEQFF. The CDR3 DNA follows: TGTGCCAGCAGCCAGACTTCTAGCGGGGGGGCCTATGAGCAGTTCTTC.